This paragraph reports one T cell receptor beta chain. Its antigen is unknown. Each subset's genomic DNA was shared equally among a number of immunoSEQ plates. The assay was immunoSEQ multiplex PCR, and TCRdb's table has in-frame clones only and misses some. The repertoire has 2 million to 2.5 million clones, roughly 93% of them found once; the top ten carry under 0.45%. The data originate from a study of shared clonotypes between healthy human individuals. The V gene's germline CDR1 is SNHLY and CDR2 FYNNEI. Trimming left V 4 bases short and J 4 bases short, with 10 bases between. CDR3 length equals 14 residues. The study, taken as a whole, reports: A limitation of the genetic and exposure-history diversity represented arose from few donors. It was observed that approximately 5% of naive CD4 clonotypes were shared across a few donors. Expectations were that clonotype sharing among donors would be affected by sequencing depth.

This TCR derives from a man aged 18-30 years in good health. Some clones in this sample may be carry-over from other donors' samples. The chain has TRBV2 and TRBJ2-2, with TRBD2 as a possible D gene (5 bases). Sequences were obtained from naive CD4+ T cells from PBMCs. Documented subset: CD45RA+ positively selected. This chain's CDR3 is CASSGEGFTGELFF. CDR3 DNA: TGTGCCAGCAGTGGTGAGGGATTCACCGGGGAGCTGTTTTTT.